The clone carrying this T cell receptor beta chain was seen a handful of times. Its antigen is currently unknown. Isolation recovered at least 7 million PBMCs from every sample. Sample-barcoded 5' priming and a J-beta primer mix drove a second PCR of about 6 to 12 cycles. In TCRdb, the 5' RACE reads were re-called with MiXCR into one record per CDR3 protein. Here the sample spans 980,000 or so distinct CDR3 sequences, about 48% being singletons. The data originate from a study of blood T cells in healthy people across ages. Overall study results and limits: The study regarded diversity estimates from one million T cells as underestimates. As naive T cell percentage varied, TCR beta diversity correlated strongly with it. Diversity of TCR beta per million T cells declined in a roughly linear way with age.

Germline assignment: CDR1 DFQATT and CDR2 SNEGSKA (reference sequence). Between the trimmed V and J ends, which lost 2 bases and 2 bases, there was a span of 12 bases. The CDR3 is made up of 14 amino acids. This chain links TRBV20-1 with TRBJ2-5; D perhaps matches TRBD1 (6 bases). The sequenced material came from blood. This receptor was taken from a young man in good health. CDR3 in amino acids: CSARLGAPQETQYF. The DNA of the CDR3 is TGCAGTGCTAGACTGGGGGCCCCTCAAGAGACCCAGTACTTC.